This entry is about one TCR beta chain. TCRdb's table, derived via immunoSEQ multiplex PCR, lists solely in-frame clones and lacks some. The sample holds approximately 150,000 clones; approximately 94% are singletons and the top ten take about an eighth. The sample originates from a study of control samples from healthy donors and cancer patients. With V trimmed by 2 bases and J by 3 bases, 8 bases remained unmatched. Germline CDR1 reads KGHSH; CDR2 reads LQKENI. The CDR3 length is 16 residues. J is TRBJ1-1 and V is TRBV18; TRBD1 matches at 8 bases. The sequence was collected from a man aged 35-49 years in good health. The sequencing sample was made of blood. CDR3 amino acids: CASSPFSGGGHTEAFF. CDR3 nucleotide sequence: TGTGCCAGCTCACCATTTTCAGGGGGCGGTCACACTGAAGCTTTCTTT.